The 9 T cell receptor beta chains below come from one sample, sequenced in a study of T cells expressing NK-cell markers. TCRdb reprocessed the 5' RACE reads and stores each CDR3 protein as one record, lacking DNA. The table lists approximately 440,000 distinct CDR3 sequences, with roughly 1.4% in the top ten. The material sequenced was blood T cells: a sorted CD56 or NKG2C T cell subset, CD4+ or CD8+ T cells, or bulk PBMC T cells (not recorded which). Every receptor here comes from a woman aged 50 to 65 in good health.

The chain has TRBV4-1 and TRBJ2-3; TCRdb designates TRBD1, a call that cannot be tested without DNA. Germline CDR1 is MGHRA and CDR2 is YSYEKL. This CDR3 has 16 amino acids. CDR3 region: CASSQPRGSGADTQYF.

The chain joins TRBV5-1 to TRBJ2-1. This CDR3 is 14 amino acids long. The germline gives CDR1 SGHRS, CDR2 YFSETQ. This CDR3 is CASSLPARYNEQFF.

This CDR3 is CASSYLFERELDGELFF. This chain joins TRBV6-9 and TRBJ2-2; checking the TCRdb D call of TRBD2 is not possible without DNA. Germline CDR1 is MNHGY and CDR2 is SVAAGI. The CDR3 is made up of 17 amino acids.

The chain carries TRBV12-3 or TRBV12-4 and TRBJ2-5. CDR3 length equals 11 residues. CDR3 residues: CASSKKGTQYF.

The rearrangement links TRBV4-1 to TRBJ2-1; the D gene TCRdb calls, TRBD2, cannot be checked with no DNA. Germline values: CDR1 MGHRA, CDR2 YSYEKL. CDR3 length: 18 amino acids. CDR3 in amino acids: CASSQGGGGKRTYNEQFF.

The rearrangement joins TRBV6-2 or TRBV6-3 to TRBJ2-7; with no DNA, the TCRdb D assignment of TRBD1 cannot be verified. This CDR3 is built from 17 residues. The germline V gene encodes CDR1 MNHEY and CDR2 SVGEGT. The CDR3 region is CASSEAAPSGSSYEQYF.

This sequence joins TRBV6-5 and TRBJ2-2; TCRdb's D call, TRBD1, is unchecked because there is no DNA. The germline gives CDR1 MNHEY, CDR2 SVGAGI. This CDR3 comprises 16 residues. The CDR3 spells CASTTRRTRGTGELFF.

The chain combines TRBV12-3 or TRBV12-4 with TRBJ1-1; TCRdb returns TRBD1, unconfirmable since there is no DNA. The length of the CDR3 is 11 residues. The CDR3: CASSFLQGAFF.

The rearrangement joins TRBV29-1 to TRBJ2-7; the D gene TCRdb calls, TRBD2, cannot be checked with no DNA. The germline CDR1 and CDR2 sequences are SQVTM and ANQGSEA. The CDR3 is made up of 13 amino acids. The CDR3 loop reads CSVRRAVEGEQYF.